This TCR beta chain was profiled in a study of human T cells and chemical hapten exposure. The V gene's germline CDR1 is LGHDT and CDR2 YNNKEL (reference sequence). The CDR3 is 12 amino acids. V dropped 4 bases and J dropped 6 bases, with 9 bases sitting between them. The sample's time point: patch test 1, 2 weeks after DPC sensitization. Specified treatment: therapeutic diphenylcyclopropenone sensitization with weekly scalp DPC. With regard to this clonotype: Its antigen is still unknown.

MiXCR, run by TCRdb on the RACE reads, gives a single entry per CDR3 protein. Among about 120,000 distinct CDR3 sequences listed, roughly 13% were seen once. Study-level results: The count of PT1 expanded TCRs correlated positively with patch test score.

V gene TRBV3-1 combines with J gene TRBJ1-1, with D maybe TRBD1 (5 bases). The material sequenced was whole blood, taken in connection with sensitization to the hapten diphenylcyclopropenone (DPC). This receptor was obtained from a man in his late teens or twenties with alopecia areata. Some clones in this sample may be carry-over from other donors' samples. In nucleotides, the CDR3 is TGTGCCAGCAGCCTGGGGGTCTCTGAAGCTTTCTTT. This sequence encodes CASSLGVSEAFF.